Sequencing of this T cell receptor beta chain was carried out in a study of blood T cell repertoires in COVID-19 (dated by TCRdb to 2018 to 2021). With respect to the entire study: Collaborator samples came from the United States, Italy and Spain and covered acute and convalescent phases of COVID-19. Where available, HLA class I and class II types were obtained from metadata supplied by the sample provider rather than from assay-based typing. Nearly every sample came with metadata listing a de-identified subject ID, COVID-19 status, age in years and sex. The dataset comprised deeply sampled blood TCRbeta repertoires from subjects exposed to, actively infected with, or recovered from COVID-19. The samples were drawn from two sources: the first 160 participants of the ongoing ImmuneRACE study, and 950 to 1,500 subjects contributed by 6 global collaborators. The repertoires were released in a freely available public database meant as a resource for research on the immune response to SARS-CoV-2. The material from the prospective study consisted of cDNA or gDNA derived from T cells, B-cell-depleted T cells, or PBMCs.

CDR1 and CDR2, looked up from the germline V gene, are LGHNT and FRNRAP. The junction shows trimming of 2 bases on V and 0 bases on J, plus 9 bases between the germline ends. The CDR3 spans 15 residues, from the cysteine through the phenylalanine. The sequence is cut down to CDR3 DNA, 45 bases in frame from base 1. General study outcomes and caveats: Clinical and demographic metadata were provided uncurated, with the amount varying by source and participant.

One collaborating source in Seattle enrolled patients while the patients were actively infected and followed the patients over time throughout the course of disease. Whole blood was collected in K2EDTA tubes by collaborating institutions according to the institutions' own protocols. For TCRbeta analysis, collaborators shipped samples in one of three forms: frozen whole blood, isolated PBMCs, or DNA extracted from either of those sample types. TCRbeta CDR3 regions were amplified from genomic DNA using the immunoSEQ Assay, a bias-controlled multiplex PCR. Per the authors' processing: The number of nucleated cells in each sample was estimated by amplification of reference gene primers within the assay. Sequence reads were collapsed and filtered to measure the absolute abundance of every unique TCRbeta CDR3 rearrangement. Productive Simpson clonality was computed per sample as the square root of Simpson's diversity index over productive rearrangements. TCRdb took this table from immuneACCESS and kept in-frame rearrangements with V and J called. Such tables lack part of the clones; where checked against another copy, unresolved V genes explain under half of the gap, and the rest is unexplained. That table gives V, J and clone size, and the DNA gave D and trimming. The sample table holds roughly 390,000 clones, of which roughly 86% were seen once. Together, the top ten hold about 10% of the sample.

Remarks on this clone: Its antigen specificity is not known. No base quality values were provided; no much bigger clone lies one nucleotide off.

The TCR comes from a woman aged 30 to 39 with COVID-19, enrolled during active disease. Rearrangement joined TRBV12-5 to TRBJ2-3, with no confidently assigned D gene. Sequenced sample: peripheral blood. The nucleotide sequence reads as follows: TGTGCTAGTGGTTTGACAGTCTCAAGCACAGATACGCAGTATTTT. Translated, this gives CASGLTVSSTDTQYF.